The rows below give T cell receptor beta chains drawn from one sample of a study of T cell repertoires in cytomegalovirus infection. TCRdb passed the reads through MiXCR, listing each CDR3 protein once. The sample yields around 450,000 distinct CDR3 sequences, approximately 30% seen once. The sample taken for sequencing was PBMCs. The source is a human donor in good health (CMV status not recorded). Some clones in this sample may be carry-over from other donors' samples. Both conserved end residues are part of each CDR3. The order of the fields is V gene, D gene, J gene, clone size, CDR3 DNA, CDR3 protein. The D gene is left open where the match is weak. Clone size is stated in some rows and not others, as once, few, many or a class when expanded.

>TRBV20-1|TRBD2|TRBJ2-3|-
TGCAGTGCTAGGACCCGACTAGCGATCCCAGATACGCAGTATTTT
CSARTRLAIPDTQYF
>TRBV7-6|-|TRBJ2-7|many
TGTGCCAGCAGCTCTCCCTCTTCCTCCTACGAGCAGTACTTC
CASSSPSSSYEQYF
>TRBV6-5|TRBD1|TRBJ2-1|-
TGTGCCAGCAGTCCAGGACAGGGGGCCCACAATGAGCAGTTCTTC
CASSPGQGAHNEQFF
>TRBV7-9|-|TRBJ2-4|many
TGTGCCAGCACCTTCGGGACAGCCAAAAACATTCAGTACTTC
CASTFGTAKNIQYF
>TRBV25-1|-|TRBJ1-2|-
TGTGCCAGCAGTGAATTTGGGGGCGTCGGTAGCTATGGCTACACCTTC
CASSEFGGVGSYGYTF
>TRBV2|-|TRBJ1-1|-
TGTGCCAGCACCTCGCCGGGCGAAGCTTTCTTT
CASTSPGEAFF
>TRBV7-8|-|TRBJ1-2|many
TGTGCCAGCAGCTTAAACACAGCTAACTATGGCTACACCTTC
CASSLNTANYGYTF
>TRBV20-1|TRBD1|TRBJ1-5|-
TGCAGTGTGCGTCAGGGGGCTGGCGGGCCCCAGCATTTT
CSVRQGAGGPQHF
>TRBV6-8|-|TRBJ2-2|-
TGTGCCAGCAGTTACTCTTCGGCCTTGAACACCGGGGAGCTGTTTTTT
CASSYSSALNTGELFF
>TRBV28|TRBD2|TRBJ2-1|-
TGTGACAGCAGTTTAGGGACTACCGGTCGTAGTGAGCATTTCTTC
CDSSLGTTGRSEHFF
>TRBV7-2|TRBD1|TRBJ2-5|many
TGTGCCAGCAGCTTGACGGGACAGGGTAGGGGAGAGACCCAGTACTTC
CASSLTGQGRGETQYF
>TRBV5-1|-|TRBJ2-7|few
TGCGCCAGCAGCCTCACGACAACCTACGAGCAGTACTTC
CASSLTTTYEQYF
>TRBV5-5|-|TRBJ2-6|-
TGTGCCAGCAGCTTGGTAGCAGGCCACTCTGGGGCCAACGTCCTGACTTTC
CASSLVAGHSGANVLTF
>TRBV18|-|TRBJ1-2|-
TGTGCCAGCTCACCTCAGGGGATGGACTATGGCTACACCTTC
CASSPQGMDYGYTF
>TRBV19|-|TRBJ1-5|few
TGTGCCAGTAGTATGGTGCAGGGAAGAGATCAGCCCCAGCATTTT
CASSMVQGRDQPQHF
>TRBV12-5|TRBD2|TRBJ2-1|few
TGTGCTAGTGGTCGGACTAGCGGTCCCTACAATGAGCAGTTCTTC
CASGRTSGPYNEQFF
>TRBV12-3/TRBV12-4|-|TRBJ2-7|many
TGTGCCAGCAGTAACTGCAAGGATGGGGGCTGCGAGCAGTACTTC
CASSNCKDGGCEQYF
>TRBV4-1|-|TRBJ1-2|-
TGCGCCAGCAGCCAAACCCCGGACTCTACTAACTATGGCTACACCTTC
CASSQTPDSTNYGYTF
>TRBV4-1|-|TRBJ2-7|few
TGCGCCAGCAGCCTCGCCCCAGGGGCTCGCGAGCAGTACTTC
CASSLAPGAREQYF
>TRBV7-9|-|TRBJ2-3|-
TGTGCCAGCAGCTTAGCGAGGTCGTCCACAGATACGCGGTATTTT
CASSLARSSTDTRYF
>TRBV19|-|TRBJ1-2|-
TGTGCCAGTAGTACTCCCCCCAGCTATGGCTACACCTTC
CASSTPPSYGYTF
>TRBV15|-|TRBJ2-5|-
TGTGCCACGTCATTGGGGGCGCAAGAGACCCAGTACTTC
CATSLGAQETQYF
>TRBV12-3/TRBV12-4|-|TRBJ1-2|many
TGTGCCAGCAGTGTACAGCACTTTAACTATGGCTACACCTTC
CASSVQHFNYGYTF
>TRBV10-3|-|TRBJ2-5|-
TGTGCCATCGGTGAGGATCCGCCGGTGTCGGAGACCCATTACTTC
CAIGEDPPVSETHYF
>TRBV24-1|-|TRBJ2-1|few
TGTGCCACCCCCTCCGGGTGTATGTGTAGGGTCTACAATGAGCAGTTCTTC
CATPSGCMCRVYNEQFF
>TRBV11-2|-|TRBJ2-5|-
TGTGCCAGCAGCTTAAATCCGTACCAAGAGACCCAGTACTTC
CASSLNPYQETQYF